This T cell receptor beta chain derives from a study of T cells after yellow fever vaccination. Findings of the study overall: A weaker secondary response peaked on day 5, the primary on day 15.

This clonotype was detected a few times. Its antigen is as yet unknown. One entry per CDR3 protein results from TCRdb running MiXCR on the 5' RACE reads. This sample carries under 400,000 distinct CDR3 sequences, about 12% of them seen once, and the ten largest clones take about 3%. V gave up 4 bases and J gave up 6 bases, with 18 bases separating them. Per the germline V gene, CDR1 is SGHRS and CDR2 is YFSETQ. This CDR3 has 15 amino acids. The sample was CD4+ T cells sorted from PBMCs, taken 15 days after the yellow fever booster vaccination. This rearrangement joins TRBV5-1 to TRBJ2-3, with a tentative D call TRBD2 (5 bases). The receptor was isolated from a man aged 18 to 30 who received the YFV17D yellow fever vaccine. The CDR3 coding sequence is TGCGCCAGCAGCGTACGGGGTCCGCGGTGGGATACGCAGTATTTT. Translation: CASSVRGPRWDTQYF. Filled out from reference TRBV5-1 and TRBJ2-3, the complete variable domain reads KAGVTQTPRYLIKTRGQQVTLSCSPISGHRSVSWYQQTPGQGLQFLFEYFSETQRNKGNFPGRFSGRQFSNSRSEMNVSTLELGDSALYLCASSVRGPRWDTQYFGPGTRLTVL.